Each of the 15 T cell receptor beta chains below was sequenced from the same sample in a study of CD8 T cells in Susac syndrome. After extraction with the RNeasy kit, about 0.5 to 1 ug of the RNA was reverse transcribed using random hexamers. Each CDR3 protein is one row after TCRdb ran MiXCR on the immunoSEQ multiplex PCR reads. Of tens of thousands of distinct CDR3 sequences in the sample, 93% are singletons; the top ten hold around 0.55%. Source material: CD8+ T cells from PBMCs. These receptors were taken from a human donor with multiple sclerosis.

The chain joins TRBV2 to TRBJ1-1, with D maybe TRBD1 (5 bases). The germline CDR1 and CDR2 sequences are SNHLY and FYNNEI. Trimming removed 9 bases at V and 0 bases at J, with 11 bases between. This CDR3 has 13 residues. This CDR3 reads CASRGVLNTEAFF. The CDR3 DNA reads as TGTGCCAGTAGAGGGGTTCTGAACACTGAAGCTTTCTTT.

The sample holds one count of this clonotype. The genes are TRBV5-6 and TRBJ2-5; 8 bases are shared with TRBD1. Looked up from germline, CDR1 is SGHDT and CDR2 is YYEEEE. This CDR3 comprises 15 residues. V shed 0 bases and J 4 bases; nucleotides not matched to a gene: 5. The CDR3 is CASSLVARGPETQYF. CDR3 DNA: TGTGCCAGCAGCTTGGTAGCCAGGGGGCCAGAGACCCAGTACTTC. Variable domain in full (rest from reference TRBV5-6 and TRBJ2-5): DAGVTQSPTHLIKTRGQQVTLRCSPKSGHDTVSWYQQALGQGPQFIFQYYEEEERQRGNFPDRFSGHQFPNYSSELNVNALLLGDSALYLCASSLVARGPETQYFGPGTRLLVL.

J is TRBJ2-5 and V is TRBV13, with D possibly TRBD1 on 8 matching bases. Germline CDR1 PRHDT, CDR2 FYEKMQ (reference sequence). The V and J ends lost 4 bases and 6 bases respectively, with 18 bases between them. The CDR3 is 15 amino acids. The CDR3 DNA sequence: TGTGCCAGCAGCTCCCCGACAGGGGAGGGCAAGACCCAGTACTTC. Translated, it gives CASSSPTGEGKTQYF.

This clonotype was observed once. The chain is built from TRBV7-3 and TRBJ1-1; D is possibly TRBD1 (6 bases). The V gene lost 5 bases and the J gene lost 1 base, with 8 bases spanning the gap. Germline V gene lookup returns CDR1 SGHTA and CDR2 FQGTGA. This CDR3 has 13 amino acids. The CDR3 region has the DNA TGTGCCAGCAGCCCACAGGGGAACACTGAAGCTTTCTTT. It specifies CASSPQGNTEAFF. Complete variable domain (other parts from reference TRBV7-3 and TRBJ1-1): GAGVSQTPSNKVTEKGKYVELRCDPISGHTALYWYRQSLGQGPEFLIYFQGTGAADDSGLPNDRFFAVRPEGSVSTLKIQRTERGDSAVYLCASSPQGNTEAFFGQGTRLTVV.

The chain employs TRBV10-2 and TRBJ1-5; D is unresolved. CDR1 WSHSY and CDR2 SAAADI come from the germline V gene. This CDR3 is built from 16 residues. V was cut by 0 bases and J by 0 bases, with 9 bases left in between. The CDR3 region has the DNA TGCGCCAGCAGTGAGTCCCCTGGGAATAGCAATCAGCCCCAGCATTTT. Translation gives CASSESPGNSNQPQHF.

The chain employs TRBV7-9 and TRBJ2-7, with D perhaps matching TRBD1 or TRBD2 (5 bases each). Looked up from germline, CDR1 is SEHNR and CDR2 is FQNEAQ (reference sequence). The CDR3 is made up of 13 amino acids. V lost 11 bases, J lost 2 bases, and 16 bases lay in between. CDR3 coding DNA: TGTGCCGCCGGGGCAGGGAGCGCCTACGAGCAGTACTTC. Translating it yields CAAGAGSAYEQYF. Using reference TRBV7-9 and TRBJ2-7 for the parts outside the CDR3, the full variable domain is DTGVSQNPRHKITKRGQNVTFRCDPISEHNRLYWYRQTLGQGPEFLTYFQNEAQLEKSRLLSDRFSAERPKGSFSTLEIQRTEQGDSAMYLCAAGAGSAYEQYFGPGTRLTVT.

The chain couples TRBV29-1 to TRBJ1-5; D call uncertain. The CDR3 has 13 residues. Trimming removed 5 bases at V and 5 bases at J, with 13 bases between. Germline CDR1 is SQVTM and CDR2 is ANQGSEA. CDR3 sequence: CSVRTGSDQPQHF. CDR3 bases: TGCAGCGTTAGGACCGGCTCGGATCAGCCCCAGCATTTT.

The J gene is TRBJ2-3, the V gene TRBV9, with D uncertain. Germline lookup yields CDR1 SGDLS and CDR2 YYNGEE. This CDR3 has 16 amino acids. Trimming pared 5 bases from V and 6 bases from J, leaving 22 bases between. CDR3 residues: CASSDPADRPRDTQYF. CDR3 DNA: TGTGCCAGCAGTGACCCCGCGGACCGGCCCAGGGATACGCAGTATTTT.

V usage is TRBV4-1 and J usage is TRBJ2-7; 9 bases are a match to TRBD2. The junction had 5 bases not matched to a gene; V was cut back by 6 bases and J by 5 bases. Germline-derived CDR1 and CDR2 are MGHRA and YSYEKL. The CDR3 runs 13 residues. The CDR3 nucleotides read TGCGCCAGCAGGCGGGGGGGGGTTGACGAGCAGTACTTC. Amino acids: CASRRGGVDEQYF.

The chain links TRBV20-1 to TRBJ2-7; D tentatively fits TRBD1 or TRBD2 (5 bases each). This CDR3 has 16 amino acids. V was pared by 0 bases and J by 4 bases, with 19 bases between. The germline V gene encodes CDR1 DFQATT and CDR2 SNEGSKA (reference sequence). The chain's CDR3 is CSARDPRDPFMYEQYF. CDR3 sequence (DNA): TGCAGTGCTAGAGATCCTAGGGACCCGTTCATGTACGAGCAGTACTTC.

This chain connects TRBV28 to TRBJ1-5; D possibly corresponds to TRBD1 (6 bases). This CDR3 has 14 residues. Trimming removed 8 bases from V and 4 bases from J, with 15 bases in between. Germline V CDR1 and CDR2: MDHEN, SYDVKM. This CDR3 reads CASLGTSQNQPQHF. The CDR3 coding sequence is TGTGCCAGCCTAGGGACAAGTCAAAATCAGCCCCAGCATTTT.

The gene calls are TRBV6-2 or TRBV6-3 and TRBJ1-1; no firm D call. The CDR3 spans 16 residues. Germline lookup yields CDR1 MNHEY and CDR2 SVGEGT. The V gene lost 0 bases and the J gene lost 0 bases, with 11 bases spanning the gap. DNA for the CDR3: TGTGCCAGCAGTTACTCCTCAGAGGTACTGAACACTGAAGCTTTCTTT. Translation gives CASSYSSEVLNTEAFF.

J is TRBJ2-2 and V is TRBV10-3; TRBD1 matches at 9 bases. The length of the CDR3 is 17 residues. Germline V gene lookup returns CDR1 ENHRY and CDR2 SYGVKD. V lost 6 bases and J lost 3; bases outside the gene matches: 11. Written as DNA, the CDR3 is TGTGCCATCAGAGGAGCAACAGGGGGCGCCGACACCGGGGAGCTGTTTTTT. Translation gives CAIRGATGGADTGELFF.

V and J are TRBV24-1 and TRBJ1-1; a possible D gene is TRBD1 (5 bases). This CDR3 region has 13 residues. CDR1 is KGHDR and CDR2 is SFDVKD in the germline V gene. The V gene lost 5 bases and the J gene lost 1 base, with 7 bases spanning the gap. The CDR3 loop is CATSGGANTEAFF. The CDR3 region has the DNA TGTGCCACCAGTGGAGGGGCGAACACTGAAGCTTTCTTT.

This chain connects TRBV28 to TRBJ2-5, with TRBD1 identical over 10 bases. Germline CDR1 reads MDHEN; CDR2 reads SYDVKM. The CDR3 covers 14 residues. Trimming at V came to 6 bases and at J to 0 bases, leaving 1 base not matched to a gene. The CDR3 is CASRGQGYQETQYF. The CDR3 bases are TGTGCCAGCAGGGGACAGGGGTACCAAGAGACCCAGTACTTC. Variable domain in full (rest from reference TRBV28 and TRBJ2-5): DVKVTQSSRYLVKRTGEKVFLECVQDMDHENMFWYRQDPGLGLRLIYFSYDVKMKEKGDIPEGYSVSREKKERFSLILESASTNQTSMYLCASRGQGYQETQYFGPGTRLLVL.